This T cell receptor beta chain was identified during a study of shared clonotypes between healthy human individuals. Overall study findings and caveats: A handful of donors shared roughly 5% of their naive CD4 clonotypes.

To note about this clone: Its antigen is unidentified.

TCRdb's table, derived via immunoSEQ multiplex PCR, lists solely in-frame clones and lacks some. The repertoire holds approximately 2.4 million clones, with 90% to 97% as singletons. What was sequenced was naive CD4+ T cells sorted from blood. Subset of the sample: CD45RA+ positively selected. The TCR was taken from a man between 18 and 35 years old in good health.

CDR3 amino acids: CASSLGQVYSPLHF. For the CDR3, the DNA is TGCGCCAGCAGCCTTGGACAAGTCTATTCACCCCTCCACTTT. The chain carries TRBV5-1 and TRBJ1-6; maybe TRBD1 (5 bases). V was shortened by 4 bases and J by 8 bases, with 13 bases between the two germline ends. CDR1 and CDR2 (germline): SGHRS, YFSETQ. The CDR3 is made up of 14 amino acids.